Following are 5 T cell receptor beta chains from one sample sequenced in a study of cytomegalovirus exposure and HLA in healthy donors. Vbeta (60) and Jbeta (13) primers were used in the PCR. TCRdb's table, derived via immunoSEQ multiplex PCR, lists solely in-frame clones and lacks some. The table shows roughly 71,000 clones, with 74% occurring only once. The specimen was PBMCs. These TCRs come from a human donor in good health.

This sequence joins TRBV18 and TRBJ2-7, with 9 nucleotides matching TRBD1. The CDR3 covers 15 residues. The trim removed 3 bases at V and 2 bases at J, leaving 5 bases unmatched. Germline-derived CDR1 and CDR2 are KGHSH and LQKENI. Here the CDR3 reads CASSPPGQGAYEQYF. CDR3 coding DNA: TGTGCCAGCTCACCCCCGGGACAGGGCGCCTACGAGCAGTACTTC. Drawing the rest from reference TRBV18 and TRBJ2-7, the complete variable domain is NAGVMQNPRHLVRRRGQEARLRCSPMKGHSHVYWYRQLPEEGLKFMVYLQKENIIDESGMPKERFSAEFPKEGPSILRIQQVVRGDSAAYFCASSPPGQGAYEQYFGPGTRLTVT.

This clone was detected only a few times. This chain uses TRBV5-1 with TRBJ2-5; 9 positions agree with TRBD1. This CDR3 contains 14 residues. The V gene end was trimmed by 2 bases and the J gene end by 7 bases; junction bases not matched to a gene: 6. Germline CDR1 reads SGHRS; CDR2 reads YFSETQ. The CDR3 sequence is CASSFGQGWATQYF. CDR3 bases: TGCGCCAGCAGCTTTGGACAGGGGTGGGCGACCCAGTACTTC.

V is TRBV7-2 and J is TRBJ1-2, with TRBD1 matching 9 bases. The V gene's germline CDR1 is SGHTA and CDR2 FQGNSA. With 4 bases clipped from V and 2 bases from J, the junction kept 5 bases outside the gene matches. The CDR3 has 15 residues. The CDR3 sequence is CASSSSGTGNYGYTF. CDR3 in DNA: TGTGCCAGCAGCTCCTCCGGGACAGGGAACTATGGCTACACCTTC.

This clone was found a few times. The rearrangement links TRBV7-3 to TRBJ1-1, with unresolved D. Per germline, CDR1 SGHTA and CDR2 FQGTGA. The CDR3 runs to 15 residues. V was pared by 2 bases and J by 8 bases, with 18 bases between. The CDR3: CASSLLGDTFTEAFF. Here the CDR3 DNA reads TGTGCCAGCAGCTTACTCGGGGATACGTTCACAGAAGCTTTCTTT.

The chain uses TRBV7-9 and TRBJ2-1; TRBD2 matches at 12 bases. The junction had 8 bases not matched to a gene; V was cut back by 2 bases and J by 0 bases. Germline lookup yields CDR1 SEHNR and CDR2 FQNEAQ (reference sequence). CDR3 length equals 19 residues. CDR3 region: CASSLLAGGPSSSYNEQFF. CDR3 coding DNA: TGTGCCAGCAGCTTACTAGCGGGAGGGCCTTCCTCCTCCTACAATGAGCAGTTCTTC.